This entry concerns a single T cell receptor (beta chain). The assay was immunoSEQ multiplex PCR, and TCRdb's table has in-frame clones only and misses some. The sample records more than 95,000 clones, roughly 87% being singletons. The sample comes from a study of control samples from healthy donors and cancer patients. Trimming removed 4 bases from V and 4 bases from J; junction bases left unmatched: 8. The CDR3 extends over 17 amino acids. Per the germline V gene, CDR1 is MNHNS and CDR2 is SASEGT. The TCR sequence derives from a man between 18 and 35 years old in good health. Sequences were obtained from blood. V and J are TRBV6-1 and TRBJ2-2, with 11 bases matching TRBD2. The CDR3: CASSVTGLAGSTGELFF. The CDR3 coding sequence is TGTGCCAGCAGTGTAACTGGACTAGCGGGCTCCACCGGGGAGCTGTTTTTT.